This T cell receptor beta chain was identified during a study of CD8 T cells in ankylosing spondylitis (dated by TCRdb to about 2017). With respect to the entire study: T cell receptor beta repertoires were profiled in healthy donors and ankylosing spondylitis patients so that disease-linked TCR variants could be found. Peripheral blood samples were taken, and synovial fluid was additionally collected from ankylosing spondylitis patients. The whole study cohort included 85 to 120 healthy donors and 25 or so ankylosing spondylitis patients.

Details on this clonotype: The antigen this receptor binds is unknown. Per-base quality was not reported, and no clone a single base away is much larger than it.

This sample was sequenced with an Illumina HiSeq 2500. Quantitative 5'-RACE with molecular barcodes was used to prepare TCR beta libraries. Turning to the authors' computational methods: A new computational method based on a probabilistic model of VDJ rearrangement was used to identify disease-linked TCR variants. The public reads were reanalyzed by TCRdb: fastp trimming at Q25, MiXCR alignment, in-frame beta chains only. CDR3 protein duplicates are merged, each entry listing the most common genes and DNA. TCRdb's processing, not the authors', yielded these V and J calls. The sample profile shows 500,000 or so distinct CDR3 sequences; about 5.7% of them were found once. The top ten clones comprise under 4.5% of the sample. On the study overall, not on this receptor specifically: The disease-linked clones showed a CD8+ phenotype and occurred at relatively low frequencies in peripheral blood. Some motif variants were previously reported in synovial fluid and blood of reactive arthritis patients, suggesting common disease-initiation mechanisms. A TCR beta motif of 7 or 8 highly homologous amino acid variants appeared characteristic of blood from ankylosing spondylitis patients. Significant enrichment of the disease-linked clones was reported in matched synovial fluid samples from ankylosing spondylitis patients.

Sequencing was done on a sample of blood, either unsorted or a sorted T cell fraction (not recorded which). The TCR sequence derives from a male donor with ankylosing spondylitis.

This receptor has the CDR3 CASSLVGPRDTQYF. DNA sequence: TGTGCCAGCAGCTTAGTAGGCCCCCGGGATACGCAGTATTTT. The V and J segments used are TRBV7-2 and TRBJ2-3; too little of a D gene remains to name it. Looking up the germline V gene yields CDR1 SGHTA and CDR2 FQGNSA. The junction carries 11 bases between V and J, which are trimmed by 1 base and 6 bases respectively. Reading from cysteine to phenylalanine, the CDR3 counts 14 amino acids. The retained sequence is limited to the CDR3, 42 bases, with the frame set at the first base.